This passage covers 9 T cell receptor beta chains from one sample sequenced in a study of T cell responses to AZD1222 COVID-19 vaccine. Sequencing used immunoSEQ multiplex PCR; TCRdb keeps in-frame clones, though not all of them. The sample lists 150,000 to 200,000 clones, roughly 94% occurring once. The sequences come from peripheral blood, collected 28 days after the second AZD1222 dose. The receptors were gathered from an adult who received the AZD1222 COVID-19 vaccine.

For the CDR3, the DNA is TGTGCCAGCAGCTTAGGTAGACAGGTTGAGCCTACTAATGAAAAACTGTTTTTT. It translates to CASSLGRQVEPTNEKLFF. The chain couples TRBV7-9 to TRBJ1-4, with D possibly being TRBD1 (6 bases). V lost 1 base, J lost 2 bases, and 17 bases lay in between. CDR1 SEHNR and CDR2 FQNEAQ come from the germline V gene (reference sequence). The length of the CDR3 is 18 residues.

This chain uses TRBV27 with TRBJ2-7; possibly TRBD1 for D (5 bases). V dropped 6 bases and J dropped 6 bases, with 12 bases sitting between them. Looked up from germline, CDR1 is MNHEY and CDR2 is SMNVEV (reference sequence). This CDR3 has 12 residues. CDR3 sequence: CASSPGAIEQYF. The CDR3 DNA is TGTGCCAGCAGCCCTGGGGCTATCGAGCAGTACTTC.

The chain joins TRBV12-3 or TRBV12-4 to TRBJ1-2; 7 nucleotides line up with TRBD1. The length of the CDR3 is 13 residues. V lost 7 bases to trimming and J lost 8 bases; unmatched junction nucleotides: 10. The CDR3 nucleotides are TGTGCCAGCAAAACAAGGGGGCGGAGGGGCTACACCTTC. Translated: CASKTRGRRGYTF.

A single count supports this clone. The chain joins TRBV3-1 (or the pseudogene TRBV3-2) to TRBJ2-5; unclear D gene. The V gene lost 3 bases and the J gene lost 4 bases, with 18 bases spanning the gap. From germline, CDR1 is LGHDT and CDR2 YNNKEL (reference sequence). This CDR3 has 16 residues. The CDR3 loop is CASSQSLRLARETQYF. In nucleotides, the CDR3 is TGTGCCAGCAGCCAGTCCCTCCGACTGGCCCGAGAGACCCAGTACTTC.

In its sample, this clone was seen a few times. The V and J genes are TRBV3-1 (or the pseudogene TRBV3-2) and TRBJ1-2; the match to TRBD1 covers 7 bases. Trimming cost V 4 bases and J 2 bases; bases outside gene matches: 4. The CDR3 length is 14 residues. In germline, CDR1 is LGHDT, CDR2 YNNKEL (reference sequence). The CDR3 sequence: CASSPGGRNYGYTF. In DNA, the CDR3 is TGTGCCAGCAGCCCAGGGGGGCGAAACTATGGCTACACCTTC.

The V gene is TRBV28, the J gene TRBJ1-2; 12 positions match TRBD1. CDR3 length: 14 residues. The ends lost 3 bases at V and 7 bases at J; junction bases unmatched: 3. CDR1 is MDHEN and CDR2 is SYDVKM in the germline V gene. The CDR3 nucleotides read TGTGCCAGCAGTTTGGGACAGGGGGCTTTTGGCTACACCTTC. It is translated as CASSLGQGAFGYTF.

This chain joins TRBV10-3 and TRBJ1-1; D not resolved. Germline lookup yields CDR1 ENHRY and CDR2 SYGVKD. There are 14 residues in the CDR3. V was cut by 11 bases and J by 1 base, with 17 bases left in between. DNA of the CDR3: TGTGCCTCTCGCCTTCCTCCTCCGAACACTGAAGCTTTCTTT. Its translation is CASRLPPPNTEAFF.

This clone was seen a single time. The CDR3 DNA sequence: TGTGCCAGCAGCCCTGGGACTAGCGGAGGGCTTTACAATGAGCAGTTCTTC. It is translated as CASSPGTSGGLYNEQFF. The chain employs TRBV3-1 (or the pseudogene TRBV3-2) and TRBJ2-1, with 11 bases identical to TRBD2. V lost 4 bases to trimming and J lost 4 bases; unmatched junction nucleotides: 9. Germline V lookup: CDR1 LGHDT, CDR2 YNNKEL (reference sequence). The CDR3 contains 17 residues.

CDR3 region: CAWSDKSNTGELFF. CDR3 in DNA: TGTGCCTGGAGTGATAAATCGAACACCGGGGAGCTGTTTTTT. The rearrangement links TRBV30 to TRBJ2-2; D remains unclear. There are 14 residues in the CDR3. Germline loops: CDR1 GTSNPN, CDR2 SVGIG (reference sequence). Trimming removed 1 base from V and 0 bases from J, with 6 bases in between.